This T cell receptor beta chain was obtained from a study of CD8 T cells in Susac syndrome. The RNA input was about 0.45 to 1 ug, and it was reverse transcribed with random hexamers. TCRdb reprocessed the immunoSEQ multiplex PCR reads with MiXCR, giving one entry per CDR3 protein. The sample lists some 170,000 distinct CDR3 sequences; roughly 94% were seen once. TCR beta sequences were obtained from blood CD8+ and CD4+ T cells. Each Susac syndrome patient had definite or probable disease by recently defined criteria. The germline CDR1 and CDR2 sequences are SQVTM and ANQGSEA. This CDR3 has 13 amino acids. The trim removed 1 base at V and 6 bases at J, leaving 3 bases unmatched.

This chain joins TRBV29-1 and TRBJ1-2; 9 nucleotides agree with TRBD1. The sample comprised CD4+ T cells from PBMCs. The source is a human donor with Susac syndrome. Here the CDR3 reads CSVEGDRVNGYTF. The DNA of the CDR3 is TGCAGCGTTGAAGGGGACAGGGTGAATGGCTACACCTTC.